A selection of T cell receptor beta chains follows, all from one sample in a study of control samples from healthy donors and cancer patients. Here immunoSEQ multiplex PCR was the method, and the copy in TCRdb shows in-frame clones only, minus some. In the table there are about 130,000 clones, about 95% of which are singletons. The sample was blood. These receptors were obtained from a man aged 25 to 40 in good health. CDR3s include the opening cysteine and the closing phenylalanine or tryptophan. A D gene is named only where the DNA matches it firmly. Clone size is given for some rows only: seen once, a few or many times, or a class if the clone is expanded.

v_call: TRBV6-5; d_call: .; j_call: TRBJ1-1; clone_size: .; cdr3_nt: TGTGCCAGCAGTCGAGTGATGGAGGCTTTCTTT; cdr3_aa: CASSRVMEAFF
v_call: TRBV18; d_call: TRBD1; j_call: TRBJ2-7; clone_size: .; cdr3_nt: TGTGCCAGCTCAGCCGGACAGGGTGGCGAGCAGTACTTC; cdr3_aa: CASSAGQGGEQYF
v_call: TRBV4-3; d_call: .; j_call: TRBJ1-5; clone_size: .; cdr3_nt: TGCGCCAGCAGCCAAGAACGGACGGTCAATCAGCCCCAGCATTTT; cdr3_aa: CASSQERTVNQPQHF
v_call: TRBV4-2; d_call: .; j_call: TRBJ1-1; clone_size: .; cdr3_nt: TGTGCCAGCAGCCAACATTCGAACACTGAAGCTTTCTTT; cdr3_aa: CASSQHSNTEAFF
v_call: TRBV15; d_call: .; j_call: TRBJ1-5; clone_size: .; cdr3_nt: TGTGCCACCAGCAGAGACCTTGCGGGGAGCAATCAGCCCCAGCATTTT; cdr3_aa: CATSRDLAGSNQPQHF
v_call: TRBV3-1/TRBV3-2; d_call: TRBD1; j_call: TRBJ1-6; clone_size: .; cdr3_nt: TGTGCCAGCACCGAAAAAGCGGGACAGGGGGCCTCACCCCTCCACTTT; cdr3_aa: CASTEKAGQGASPLHF
v_call: TRBV6-5; d_call: TRBD1; j_call: TRBJ2-7; clone_size: .; cdr3_nt: TGTGCCAGCAGTTATCGGGACAGTTATTCCTACGAGCAGTACTTC; cdr3_aa: CASSYRDSYSYEQYF
v_call: TRBV4-3; d_call: TRBD1; j_call: TRBJ2-2; clone_size: .; cdr3_nt: TGCGCCAGCAGCCAAGCTATACCGGGACAGCAATCCACCGGGGAGCTGTTTTTT; cdr3_aa: CASSQAIPGQQSTGELFF
v_call: TRBV24-1; d_call: .; j_call: TRBJ2-5; clone_size: .; cdr3_nt: TGTGCCACCAGTAAGACCGGGACCGAGACCCAGTACTTC; cdr3_aa: CATSKTGTETQYF
v_call: TRBV7-8; d_call: .; j_call: TRBJ1-2; clone_size: .; cdr3_nt: TGTGCCAGCAGCTTATCCGCCCGAGATTACTATGGCTACACCTTC; cdr3_aa: CASSLSARDYYGYTF
v_call: TRBV6-4; d_call: .; j_call: TRBJ2-5; clone_size: once; cdr3_nt: TGTGCCAGCAGGGCTAGAGCGGGCTGGGAGACCCAGTACTTC; cdr3_aa: CASRARAGWETQYF
v_call: TRBV19; d_call: TRBD1; j_call: TRBJ2-7; clone_size: .; cdr3_nt: TGTGCCAGTAGTCAATTCGGGACAGGGTGGTACGAGCAGTACTTC; cdr3_aa: CASSQFGTGWYEQYF
v_call: TRBV6-5; d_call: .; j_call: TRBJ1-2; clone_size: .; cdr3_nt: TGTGCCAGCAGCTGGAGGGGAGGCAGCTATGGCTACACCTTC; cdr3_aa: CASSWRGGSYGYTF
v_call: TRBV30; d_call: .; j_call: TRBJ1-3; clone_size: .; cdr3_nt: TGTGCCTGGCTCCATAGGTTCACCATATATTTT; cdr3_aa: CAWLHRFTIYF
v_call: TRBV15; d_call: .; j_call: TRBJ1-2; clone_size: .; cdr3_nt: TGTGCCACCAGCAGAGATGTGACGGGCGACTATGGCTACACCTTC; cdr3_aa: CATSRDVTGDYGYTF
v_call: TRBV19; d_call: TRBD2; j_call: TRBJ2-2; clone_size: once; cdr3_nt: TGTGCCAGTAGTGCGACGGGGGGGCGCCGCACCGGGGAGCTGTTTTTT; cdr3_aa: CASSATGGRRTGELFF
v_call: TRBV25-1; d_call: TRBD1; j_call: TRBJ1-6; clone_size: .; cdr3_nt: TGTGCCAGCAGTGAAGAGAAGGGGGCAGGATCACCCCTCCACTTT; cdr3_aa: CASSEEKGAGSPLHF
v_call: TRBV28; d_call: .; j_call: TRBJ1-5; clone_size: .; cdr3_nt: TGTGCCAGCAGTGACCCCGGGCCTAGCAATCAGCCCCAGCATTTT; cdr3_aa: CASSDPGPSNQPQHF
v_call: TRBV5-4; d_call: .; j_call: TRBJ1-5; clone_size: .; cdr3_nt: TGTGCCAGCAGCCTAGGGGGAACCCAGCCCCAGCATTTT; cdr3_aa: CASSLGGTQPQHF
v_call: TRBV4-3; d_call: TRBD2; j_call: TRBJ2-7; clone_size: .; cdr3_nt: TGCGCCAGCAGCCAGCTGAGGTGGGCTAGCGGGAGCTACGAGCAGTACTTC; cdr3_aa: CASSQLRWASGSYEQYF
v_call: TRBV2; d_call: .; j_call: TRBJ1-5; clone_size: .; cdr3_nt: TGTGCCAGCAGTGAGGGGTTGACGGGTCAGCCCCAGCATTTT; cdr3_aa: CASSEGLTGQPQHF
v_call: TRBV7-2; d_call: .; j_call: TRBJ2-1; clone_size: .; cdr3_nt: TGTGCCAGCAGCTTAGAGGCGCCCTCCTACAATGAGCAGTTCTTC; cdr3_aa: CASSLEAPSYNEQFF
v_call: TRBV29-1; d_call: .; j_call: TRBJ2-5; clone_size: .; cdr3_nt: TGCAGCGTTACAGGGTACCAAGAGACCCAGTACTTC; cdr3_aa: CSVTGYQETQYF
v_call: TRBV11-2; d_call: .; j_call: TRBJ2-1; clone_size: .; cdr3_nt: TGTGCCAGCAGCTTAGGGGCAGGTTGGCAGTTCTTC; cdr3_aa: CASSLGAGWQFF
v_call: TRBV5-6; d_call: .; j_call: TRBJ1-1; clone_size: .; cdr3_nt: TGTGCCAGCAGCGGGCTCGGGACGGACTCTTATATTAGTGAAGCTTTCTTT; cdr3_aa: CASSGLGTDSYISEAFF
v_call: TRBV24-1; d_call: .; j_call: TRBJ2-7; clone_size: .; cdr3_nt: TGTGCCACCAGTGGTGGCGGGGGCGTCTACGAGCAGTACTTC; cdr3_aa: CATSGGGGVYEQYF
v_call: TRBV29-1; d_call: .; j_call: TRBJ1-1; clone_size: .; cdr3_nt: TGCAGCGTCCGAGCAGGGAACACTGAAGCTTTCTTT; cdr3_aa: CSVRAGNTEAFF
v_call: TRBV27; d_call: TRBD1; j_call: TRBJ1-2; clone_size: once; cdr3_nt: TGTGCCAGCAGTCCCCGGGACAGGGCTAACTATGGCTACACCTTC; cdr3_aa: CASSPRDRANYGYTF
v_call: TRBV29-1; d_call: .; j_call: TRBJ1-1; clone_size: .; cdr3_nt: TGCAGCGTTGAGTTGGACTCTACTGAAGCTTTCTTT; cdr3_aa: CSVELDSTEAFF
v_call: TRBV19; d_call: .; j_call: TRBJ1-5; clone_size: .; cdr3_nt: TGTGCCAGTAGTATAGGGGGTCAGCCCCAGCATTTT; cdr3_aa: CASSIGGQPQHF